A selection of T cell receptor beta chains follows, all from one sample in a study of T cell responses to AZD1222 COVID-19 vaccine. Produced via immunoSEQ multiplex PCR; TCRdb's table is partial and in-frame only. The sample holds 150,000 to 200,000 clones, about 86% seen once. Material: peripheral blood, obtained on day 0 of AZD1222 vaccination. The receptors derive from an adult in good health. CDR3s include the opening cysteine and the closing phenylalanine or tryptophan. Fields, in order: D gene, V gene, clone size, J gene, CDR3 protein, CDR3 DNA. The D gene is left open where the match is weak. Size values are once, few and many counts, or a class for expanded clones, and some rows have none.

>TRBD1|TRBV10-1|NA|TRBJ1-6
CASSPGQGNNSPLHF
TGCGCCAGCAGTCCAGGACAGGGGAATAATTCACCCCTCCACTTT
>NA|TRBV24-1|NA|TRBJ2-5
CATGGAGAGTQYF
TGTGCCACCGGGGGAGCCGGGGCGGGGACCCAGTACTTC
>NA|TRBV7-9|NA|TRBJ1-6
CASSFGQNNSPLHF
TGTGCCAGCAGCTTTGGACAGAATAATTCACCCCTCCACTTT
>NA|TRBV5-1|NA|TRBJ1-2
CASSLAAEGYGYTF
TGCGCCAGCAGCTTGGCGGCGGAAGGCTATGGCTACACCTTC
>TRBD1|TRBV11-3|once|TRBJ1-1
CASSPGRGWTEAFF
TGTGCCAGCAGCCCGGGCAGGGGGTGGACTGAAGCTTTCTTT
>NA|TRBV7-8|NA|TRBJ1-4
CASSSRGSVNEKLFF
TGTGCCAGCAGCAGCAGGGGATCGGTGAATGAAAAACTGTTTTTT
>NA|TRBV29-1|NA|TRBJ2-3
CSVLHDSYSTDTQYF
TGCAGCGTGCTACATGACTCTTATAGCACAGATACGCAGTATTTT
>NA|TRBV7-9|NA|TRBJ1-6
CASSLGQTGSPLHF
TGTGCCAGCAGCTTAGGACAGACAGGTTCACCCCTCCACTTT
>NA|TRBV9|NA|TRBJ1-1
CASSSADTEAFF
TGTGCCAGCAGCAGCGCTGACACTGAAGCTTTCTTT
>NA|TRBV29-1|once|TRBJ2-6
CSVERAAGANVLTF
TGCAGCGTTGAAAGGGCGGCTGGGGCCAACGTCCTGACTTTC
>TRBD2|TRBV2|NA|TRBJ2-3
CASSEAAGGATDTQYF
TGTGCCAGCAGTGAAGCGGCCGGGGGGGCCACAGATACGCAGTATTTT
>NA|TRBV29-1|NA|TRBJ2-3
CSVVGSSDTQYF
TGCAGCGTTGTAGGGTCGTCAGATACGCAGTATTTT
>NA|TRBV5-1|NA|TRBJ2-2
CASSLAGPNTGELFF
TGCGCCAGCAGCTTGGCAGGCCCGAACACCGGGGAGCTGTTTTTT
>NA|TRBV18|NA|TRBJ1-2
CASSPAGSGGYTF
TGTGCCAGCTCACCAGCCGGGAGTGGTGGCTACACCTTC
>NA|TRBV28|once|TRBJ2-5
CASRTSSWTIQETQYF
TGTGCCAGCAGGACATCATCTTGGACAATCCAAGAGACCCAGTACTTC
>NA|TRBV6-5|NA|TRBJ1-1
CASSYVAMNTEAFF
TGTGCCAGCAGTTACGTGGCGATGAACACTGAAGCTTTCTTT
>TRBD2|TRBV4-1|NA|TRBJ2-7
CASSRLAGSYEQYF
TGCGCCAGCAGTCGACTAGCGGGATCCTACGAGCAGTACTTC
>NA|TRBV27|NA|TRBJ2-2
CASSFTDTGELFF
TGTGCCAGCAGTTTCACTGACACCGGGGAGCTGTTTTTT
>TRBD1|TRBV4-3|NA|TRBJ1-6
CASSQVMGQGRSPLHF
TGCGCCAGCAGCCAAGTCATGGGACAGGGACGTTCACCCCTCCACTTT
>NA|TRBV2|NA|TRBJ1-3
CASSEALTRTGNTIYF
TGTGCCAGCAGTGAAGCGCTAACGCGAACTGGAAACACCATATATTTT
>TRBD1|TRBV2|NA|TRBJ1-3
CASRDTRDRKLSGNTIYF
TGTGCCAGCAGGGATACCCGGGACAGAAAGCTATCTGGAAACACCATATATTTT
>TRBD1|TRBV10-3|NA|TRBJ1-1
CAISGRDRGNEAFF
TGTGCCATCAGTGGCCGGGACAGGGGTAATGAAGCTTTCTTT
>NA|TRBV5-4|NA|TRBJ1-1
CASSWGGTEAFF
TGTGCCAGCAGCTGGGGTGGGACTGAAGCTTTCTTT
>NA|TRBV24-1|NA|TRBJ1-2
CATSDSSTAFNYGYTF
TGTGCCACCAGTGATTCCTCGACAGCATTTAACTATGGCTACACCTTC
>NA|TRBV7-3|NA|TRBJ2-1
CASSRTNGEQFF
TGTGCCAGCAGTAGGACTAATGGTGAGCAGTTCTTC
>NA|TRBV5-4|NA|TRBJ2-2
CASSSSGAGELFF
TGTGCCAGCAGCTCGTCAGGGGCCGGGGAGCTGTTTTTT
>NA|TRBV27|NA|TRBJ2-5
CASSWTRGAETQYF
TGTGCCAGCAGTTGGACCAGGGGTGCAGAGACCCAGTACTTC
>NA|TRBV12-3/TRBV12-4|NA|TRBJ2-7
CASSTTPIYEQYF
TGTGCCAGCAGCACTACCCCTATTTACGAGCAGTACTTC
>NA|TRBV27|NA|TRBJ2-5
CASKFVAQETQYF
TGTGCCTCTAAGTTTGTCGCACAAGAGACCCAGTACTTC
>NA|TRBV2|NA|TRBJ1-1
CASTKMVSTEAFF
TGTGCCAGCACTAAGATGGTGAGCACTGAAGCTTTCTTT
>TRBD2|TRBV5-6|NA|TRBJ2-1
CASTLSAGGANEQFF
TGTGCCAGCACCCTATCCGCGGGAGGTGCGAATGAGCAGTTCTTC
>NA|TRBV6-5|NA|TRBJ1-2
CASRSGLRGYGYTF
TGTGCCAGCAGGTCAGGCCTTAGGGGGTATGGCTACACCTTC
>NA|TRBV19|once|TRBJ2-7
CASSPQLRTGEQYF
TGTGCCAGTAGTCCCCAGCTGCGCACGGGCGAGCAGTACTTC
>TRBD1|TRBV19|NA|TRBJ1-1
CASRTGTGNTEAFF
TGTGCCAGTAGGACCGGGACAGGGAACACTGAAGCTTTCTTT
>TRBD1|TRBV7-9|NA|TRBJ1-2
CASSFWTGPSGYTF
TGTGCCAGCAGCTTTTGGACAGGGCCTTCGGGCTACACCTTC
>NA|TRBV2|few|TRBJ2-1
CASKVGGSSYNEQFF
TGTGCCAGCAAGGTTGGGGGGAGCTCCTACAATGAGCAGTTCTTC
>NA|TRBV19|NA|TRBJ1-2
CASSTPAVNHNYGYTF
TGTGCCAGTAGTACCCCGGCCGTAAATCATAACTATGGCTACACCTTC
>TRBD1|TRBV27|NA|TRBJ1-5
CASSPRTGGNQPQHF
TGTGCCAGCAGTCCGAGGACAGGGGGCAATCAGCCCCAGCATTTT
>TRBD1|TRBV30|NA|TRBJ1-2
CAWSDYGTAYGYTF
TGTGCCTGGAGTGACTACGGGACAGCCTATGGCTACACCTTC
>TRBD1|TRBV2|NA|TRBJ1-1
CASKRQGNTEAFF
TGTGCCAGCAAGCGACAGGGTAACACTGAAGCTTTCTTT
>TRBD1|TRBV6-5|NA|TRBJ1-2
CASRGTGEGYTF
TGTGCCAGCAGGGGGACAGGCGAAGGCTACACCTTC
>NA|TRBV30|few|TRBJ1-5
CAWTQVDSNQPQHF
TGTGCCTGGACCCAGGTCGATAGCAATCAGCCCCAGCATTTT
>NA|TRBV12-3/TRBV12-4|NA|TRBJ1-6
CASSFRVNSPLHF
TGTGCCAGCAGTTTCAGAGTAAATTCACCCCTCCACTTT
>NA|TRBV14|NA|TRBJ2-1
CASSPRLGGVYNEQFF
TGTGCCAGCAGCCCTCGTTTAGGGGGAGTTTACAATGAGCAGTTCTTC
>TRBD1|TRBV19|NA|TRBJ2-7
CASSTRDRENAAYEQYF
TGTGCCAGTAGTACCCGGGACAGAGAAAATGCCGCCTACGAGCAGTACTTC
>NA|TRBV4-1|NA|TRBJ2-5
CASSQGIGFTQETQYF
TGCGCCAGCAGCCAAGGGATCGGCTTTACTCAAGAGACCCAGTACTTC
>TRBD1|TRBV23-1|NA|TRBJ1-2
CASSQWTGTLYGYTF
TGCGCCAGCAGTCAATGGACAGGGACCCTATATGGCTACACCTTC
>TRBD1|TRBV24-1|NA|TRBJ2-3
CATSPPGTGNTDTQYF
TGTGCCACCAGCCCTCCCGGGACAGGCAACACAGATACGCAGTATTTT
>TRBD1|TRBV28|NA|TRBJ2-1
CASSTRDSPGSYNEQFF
TGTGCCAGCAGTACCCGGGACAGTCCGGGCTCCTACAATGAGCAGTTCTTC
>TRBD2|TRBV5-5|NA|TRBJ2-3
CASSWAGGSTDTQYF
TGTGCCAGCAGCTGGGCGGGAGGGAGCACAGATACGCAGTATTTT
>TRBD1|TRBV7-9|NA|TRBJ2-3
CASSPPGQSLDTQYF
TGTGCCAGCAGCCCACCGGGACAGTCTCTCGATACGCAGTATTTT
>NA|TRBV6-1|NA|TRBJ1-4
CASSEASGTTNEKLFF
TGTGCCAGCAGTGAAGCTTCGGGGACCACTAATGAAAAACTGTTTTTT
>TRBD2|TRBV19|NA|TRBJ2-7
CASSIRTSGGYEQYF
TGTGCCAGTAGTATAAGGACTAGCGGGGGCTACGAGCAGTACTTC
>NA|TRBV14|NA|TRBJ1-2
CASSRQRGQNYGYTF
TGTGCCAGCAGCCGCCAAAGAGGGCAGAACTATGGCTACACCTTC
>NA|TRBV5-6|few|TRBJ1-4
CASSPGSIRSEKLFF
TGTGCCAGCAGCCCCGGATCAATAAGATCTGAAAAACTGTTTTTT
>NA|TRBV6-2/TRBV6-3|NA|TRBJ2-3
CASSPTLSTDTQYF
TGTGCCAGCAGCCCTACTCTTAGCACAGATACGCAGTATTTT
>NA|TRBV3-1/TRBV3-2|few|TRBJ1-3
CASRPSERAGNTIYF
TGTGCCAGCAGGCCGTCGGAGAGGGCCGGAAACACCATATATTTT
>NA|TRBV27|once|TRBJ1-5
CASSFLGSNQPQHF
TGTGCCAGCAGTTTCCTTGGCAGCAATCAGCCCCAGCATTTT
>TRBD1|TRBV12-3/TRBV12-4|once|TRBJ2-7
CASSTQGAHEQYF
TGTGCCAGCAGCACACAGGGGGCGCACGAGCAGTACTTC